This TCR beta chain was found in a study of graft-versus-host responses after intestinal transplantation. Study-level background: Recipients obtained multivisceral, liver-intestinal, or isolated intestinal transplants. Following induction with anti-thymocyte globulin, all recipients were given tacrolimus and steroids for roughly three years.

Data came from immunoSEQ multiplex PCR; TCRdb stores just in-frame clones and leaves some out. The data show about 19,000 clones, roughly nine tenths seen once. Study results and limitations: Levels of circulating GvH clones at their peak were associated with early post-transplant HvG declines.

This clone has only a few counts. No antigen is known for it. This CDR3 contains 14 residues. Germline loops: CDR1 MNHNS, CDR2 SASEGT. Trimming cost V 7 bases and J 2 bases; bases outside gene matches: 6. The chain is built from TRBV6-1 and TRBJ2-7; the match to TRBD1 covers 9 bases. The sequence was collected from a human patient who received an intestinal transplant, so some T cells may come from the graft donor. This material consisted of bone marrow, taken just under 130 days after transplant. The DNA for the CDR3 is TGTGCCAGCACTAGACAGGGGGGGACCTACGAGCAGTACTTC. Translation: CASTRQGGTYEQYF.